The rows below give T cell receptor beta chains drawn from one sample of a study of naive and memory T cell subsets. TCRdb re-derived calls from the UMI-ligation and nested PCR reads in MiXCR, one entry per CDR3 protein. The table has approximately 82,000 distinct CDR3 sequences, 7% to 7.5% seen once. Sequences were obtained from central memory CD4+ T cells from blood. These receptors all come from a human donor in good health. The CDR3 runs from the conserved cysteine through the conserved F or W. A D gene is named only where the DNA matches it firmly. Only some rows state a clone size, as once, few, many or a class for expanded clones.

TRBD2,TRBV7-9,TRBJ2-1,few,TGTGCCAGCGGAGCTAGCGGGAGTAATGAGCAGTTCTTC,CASGASGSNEQFF
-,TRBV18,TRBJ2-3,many,TGTGCCAGCTCACCACGTCTGTCTAACACAGATACGCAGTATTTT,CASSPRLSNTDTQYF
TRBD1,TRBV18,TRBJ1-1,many,TGTGCCAGCTCACTTGGGACAGCGAACACTGAAGCTTTCTTT,CASSLGTANTEAFF
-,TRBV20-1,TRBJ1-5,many,TGCAGTGCTTGGCGCAGGGAACAGCCCCAGCATTTT,CSAWRREQPQHF
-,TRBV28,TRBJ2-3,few,TGTGCCAGTTCGAATAGAAGGGATACAGATACGCAGTATTTT,CASSNRRDTDTQYF
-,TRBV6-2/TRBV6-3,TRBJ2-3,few,TGTGCCAGCCCCCGCGGTACGCAGTATTTT,CASPRGTQYF
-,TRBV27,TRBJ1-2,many,TGTGCCAGCAGTCGGAGGGAACAGGGAAGCTATGGCTACACCTTC,CASSRREQGSYGYTF
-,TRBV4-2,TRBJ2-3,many,TGTGCCAGCAGCCAAGATCTTCCTAGCGGCACAGATACGCAGTATTTT,CASSQDLPSGTDTQYF
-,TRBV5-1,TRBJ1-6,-,TGCGCCACCTCCCGGGGCAGCTATAATTCACCCCTCCACTTT,CATSRGSYNSPLHF
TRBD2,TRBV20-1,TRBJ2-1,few,TGCAGTGCCAGACTAGCGGGAGTGGCATCCTACAATGAGCAGTTCTTC,CSARLAGVASYNEQFF
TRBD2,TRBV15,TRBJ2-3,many,TGTGCCACCAGCAGAGGAACTAGCGGGAGTAAGGATACGCAGTATTTT,CATSRGTSGSKDTQYF
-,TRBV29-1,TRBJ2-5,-,TGCAGCGTTGAATACCGGGGCTACCTCCTCGGAAAGACCCAGTACTTC,CSVEYRGYLLGKTQYF
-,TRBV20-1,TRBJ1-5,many,TGCAGTGCTAGATCCCCGACACGGACAGGCAATCAGCCCCAGCATTTT,CSARSPTRTGNQPQHF
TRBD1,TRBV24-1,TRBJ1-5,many,TGTGCCACCAGTGTACAGGGGTGTCAGCCCCAGCATTTT,CATSVQGCQPQHF
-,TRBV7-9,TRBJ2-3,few,TGTGCCAGCACCCACATTTCGGATACGCAGTATTTT,CASTHISDTQYF
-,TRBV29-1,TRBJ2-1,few,TGCAGCGTGCAAGTCGCTGCAGGGGCGAGGATCGGTGAGCAGTTCTTC,CSVQVAAGARIGEQFF
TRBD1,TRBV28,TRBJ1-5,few,TGTGCCAGCAGTCCCCAGATGACAGGGAGACAGCCCCAGCATTTT,CASSPQMTGRQPQHF
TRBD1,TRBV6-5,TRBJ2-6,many,TGTGCCAGCAGTTACGGGACAGGGTTGTCTGGGGCCAACGTCCTGACTTTC,CASSYGTGLSGANVLTF
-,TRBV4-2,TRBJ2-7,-,TGTGCCAGCAGCCACATCCCCGACCGCAACGAGCAGTACTTC,CASSHIPDRNEQYF
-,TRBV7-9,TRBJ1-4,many,TGTGCCAGCAGCCAACAGGGTGAGAGTGAAAAACTGTTTTTT,CASSQQGESEKLFF
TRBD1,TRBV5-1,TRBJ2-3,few,TGCGCCAGCAGCCAAGCGGACAGGGGCGATACGCAGTATTTT,CASSQADRGDTQYF
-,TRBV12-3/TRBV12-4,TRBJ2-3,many,TGTGCCAGCAGACTAACAGACAGGCCCACAGATACGCAGTATTTT,CASRLTDRPTDTQYF
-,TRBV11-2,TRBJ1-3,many,TGTGCCAGCAGCTTAGCGAGGCCTGGAAACACCATATATTTT,CASSLARPGNTIYF
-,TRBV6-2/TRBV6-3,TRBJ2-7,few,TGTGCCAGCAACCCGCTAGGGGAATCGTCCTACGAGCAGTACTTC,CASNPLGESSYEQYF
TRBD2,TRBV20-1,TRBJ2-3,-,TGCAGTGCTACTAGGCCTAGCGGGAGGGCCACAAGACGCACAGATACGCAGTATTTT,CSATRPSGRATRRTDTQYF
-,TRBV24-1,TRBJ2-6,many,TGTGCCACCAGTGACGCTAGGGGACACCTGACTGGGGCCAACGTCCTGACTTTC,CATSDARGHLTGANVLTF
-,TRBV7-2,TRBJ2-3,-,TGTGCCAGCAGCCCCAGAGCGACAGGTTTGGATACGCAGTATTTT,CASSPRATGLDTQYF
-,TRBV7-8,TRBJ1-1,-,TGTGCCAGCAGCCCCAGACGGGACATGCACACTGAAGCTTTCTTT,CASSPRRDMHTEAFF
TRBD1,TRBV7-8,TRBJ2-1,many,TGTGCCAGCAGCACGTACAGGGGGGCCTACAATGAGCAGTTCTTC,CASSTYRGAYNEQFF
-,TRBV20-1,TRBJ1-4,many,TGCAGTGCTAGGGTCAGTCAGAAAGAAAAACTGTTTTTT,CSARVSQKEKLFF
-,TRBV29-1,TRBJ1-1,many,TGCAGCGTCACAGACGCTGAAGCTTTCTTT,CSVTDAEAFF
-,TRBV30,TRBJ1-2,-,TGTGCCTGGAGTGTCAAGGGGGGCGTCTACACCTTC,CAWSVKGGVYTF
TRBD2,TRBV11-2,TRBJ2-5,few,TGTGCCAGCAGCCCTGGGACTAGCGGAGAGACCCAGTACTTC,CASSPGTSGETQYF
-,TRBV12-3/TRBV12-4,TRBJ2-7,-,TGTGCCAGCAGCCCACGACGGGGAGCCTACGAGCAGTACTTC,CASSPRRGAYEQYF
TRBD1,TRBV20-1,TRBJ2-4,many,TGCAGTGCCCCGGACAGGGGCAAAAACATTCAGTACTTC,CSAPDRGKNIQYF
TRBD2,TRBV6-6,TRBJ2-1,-,TGTGCCAGCAGTAGACTAGCTCGGAATGAGCAGTTCTTC,CASSRLARNEQFF
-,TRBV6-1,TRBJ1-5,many,TGTGCCAGCAGGGAAGGGGCGGAACAGCCCCAGCATTTT,CASREGAEQPQHF
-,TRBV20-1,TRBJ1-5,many,TGCAGTGCTAGTCCAGGGGCCGGCAATCAGCCCCAGCATTTT,CSASPGAGNQPQHF
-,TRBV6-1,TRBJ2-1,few,TGTGCCAGCAGAAAGGGGATGTTGGGGGACTCCTACAATGAGCAGTTCTTC,CASRKGMLGDSYNEQFF
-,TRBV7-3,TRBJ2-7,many,TGTGCCAGCAGCTTCGCTCACGGGTTGGGCTACGAGCAGTACTTC,CASSFAHGLGYEQYF
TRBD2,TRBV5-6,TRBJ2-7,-,TGTGCCAGCAGCTTGGTAACGGCTAGCGGGTCCTACGAGCAGTACTTC,CASSLVTASGSYEQYF
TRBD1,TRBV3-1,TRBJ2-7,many,TGTGCCAGCAGCCGGGACAGGGCTCGCGAGCAGTACTTC,CASSRDRAREQYF
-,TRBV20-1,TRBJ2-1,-,TGCAGTGCTAGTAGTAGAGCGGGTCTCTCCTACAATGAGCAGTTCTTC,CSASSRAGLSYNEQFF
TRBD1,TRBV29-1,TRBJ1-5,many,TGCAGCGTAGTATCAGGGGGGGTGAATCAGCCCCAGCATTTT,CSVVSGGVNQPQHF
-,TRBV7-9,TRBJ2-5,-,TGTGCCAGCAGCTTAATGGAGACCCAGTACTTC,CASSLMETQYF
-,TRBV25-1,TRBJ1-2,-,TGTGCCAGCAGTGAATATCCCGGGGACTATGGCTACACCTTC,CASSEYPGDYGYTF
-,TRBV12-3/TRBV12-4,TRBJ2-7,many,TGTGCCAGCAGTTTAACACAGGCCTACGAGCAGTACTTC,CASSLTQAYEQYF
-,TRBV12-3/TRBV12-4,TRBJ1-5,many,TGTGCCAGCAGTTCCCGAAGGGGTGAAGATCAGCCCCAGCATTTT,CASSSRRGEDQPQHF
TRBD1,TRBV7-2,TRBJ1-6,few,TGTGCCAGCAGCTCACAGGGGAGCTCCTATAATTCACCCCTCCACTTT,CASSSQGSSYNSPLHF
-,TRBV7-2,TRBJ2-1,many,TGTGCCAGCAGCTTTGGCGCTGAGCAGTTCTTC,CASSFGAEQFF
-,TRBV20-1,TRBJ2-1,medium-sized,TGCAGTGCTAGGGACCGGATCAGCTCCTACAATGAGCAGTTCTTC,CSARDRISSYNEQFF
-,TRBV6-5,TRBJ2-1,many,TGTGCCAGCAGCCTATTCCATGGGCCAAGCTCCTACAATGAGCAGTTCTTC,CASSLFHGPSSYNEQFF
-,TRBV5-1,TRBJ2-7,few,TGCGCCAGCAGCTTGGCTGGCGGGACACTAGGTCACGAGCAGTACTTC,CASSLAGGTLGHEQYF
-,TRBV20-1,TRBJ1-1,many,TGCAGTGCTAGAGATAGGGGAAACACTGAAGCTTTCTTT,CSARDRGNTEAFF
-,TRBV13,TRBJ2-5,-,TGTGCCAGCAGCTTAAGCAGAAAAACCCGGGGAAGAGAGACCCAGTACTTC,CASSLSRKTRGRETQYF